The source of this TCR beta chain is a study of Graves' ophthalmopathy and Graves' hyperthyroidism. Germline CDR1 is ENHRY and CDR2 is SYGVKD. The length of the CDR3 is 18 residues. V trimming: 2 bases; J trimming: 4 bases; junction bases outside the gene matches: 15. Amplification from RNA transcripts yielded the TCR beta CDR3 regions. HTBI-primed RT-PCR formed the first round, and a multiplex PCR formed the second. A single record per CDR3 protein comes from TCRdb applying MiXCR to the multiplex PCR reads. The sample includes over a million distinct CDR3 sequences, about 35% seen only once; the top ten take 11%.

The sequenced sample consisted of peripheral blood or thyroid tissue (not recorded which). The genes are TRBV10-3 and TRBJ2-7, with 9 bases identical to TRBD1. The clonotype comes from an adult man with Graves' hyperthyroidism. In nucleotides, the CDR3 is TGTGCCATCAGTGAGCCCCCGGGACAGGGAGGGGGCCCTTACGAGCAGTACTTC. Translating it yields CAISEPPGQGGGPYEQYF.